Below are 8 T cell receptor beta chains sequenced from a single sample in a study of CD8+ T cells in alopecia areata. Extraction and reverse transcription of RNA yielded cDNA as the sequencing template. Profiled with immunoSEQ multiplex PCR; TCRdb holds only in-frame clones, not every one. Seen here are 110,000 to 150,000 clones, under 60% observed once, and the top ten hold 5% to 7%. The source material was CD4+ T cells sorted from blood, sampled at week 0. All receptors derive from a human donor with alopecia areata.

V gene TRBV29-1 combines with J gene TRBJ2-7, with D perhaps TRBD1 (6 bases). Germline V gives CDR1 SQVTM, CDR2 ANQGSEA. Trimming took off 7 bases at V and 0 bases at J, with 10 bases between the two ends. The CDR3 extends over 12 amino acids. DNA for the CDR3: TGCAGCGCCAAGACAGGCTCCTACGAGCAGTACTTC. As protein: CSAKTGSYEQYF.

The V gene is TRBV20-1, the J gene TRBJ2-5; D gene uncertain. Germline V gives CDR1 DFQATT, CDR2 SNEGSKA (reference sequence). The CDR3 has 11 residues. Between the trimmed V and J ends, which lost 4 bases and 2 bases, there was a span of 5 bases. The CDR3 reads CSAIKQETQYF. The CDR3 bases are TGCAGTGCTATTAAGCAAGAGACCCAGTACTTC.

V gene TRBV25-1 combines with J gene TRBJ2-3, with 7 positions matching TRBD2. Germline V gene sequence: CDR1 MGHDK, CDR2 SYGVNS. The V gene end was trimmed by 1 base and the J gene end by 1 base; junction bases not matched to a gene: 5. The CDR3 contains 16 residues. CDR3 nucleotide sequence: TGTGCCAGCAGTGAATGGCGGGGGAGGCGCACAGATACGCAGTATTTT. Translated, it gives CASSEWRGRRTDTQYF.

The rearrangement joins TRBV29-1 to TRBJ1-5; possibly TRBD1 for D (5 bases). This CDR3 is 12 amino acids long. V was clipped by 4 bases and J by 6 bases, with 10 bases between them. Germline V lookup: CDR1 SQVTM, CDR2 ANQGSEA. The CDR3 spells CSVGDDSQPQHF. In DNA, the CDR3 is TGCAGCGTTGGGGATGACAGTCAGCCCCAGCATTTT.

This clone was picked up a small number of times. This sequence joins TRBV27 and TRBJ2-3, with D tentatively TRBD2 (6 bases). This CDR3 has 14 amino acids. The V end was cut by 5 bases, the J end by 8 bases, with 17 bases between. Germline assignment: CDR1 MNHEY and CDR2 SMNVEV (reference sequence). CDR3 sequence: CASSPYPRGGTQYF. The CDR3 DNA is TGTGCCAGCAGTCCCTACCCAAGGGGAGGTACGCAGTATTTT.

CDR3: CASSIDPGQGIYEQYF. CDR3 bases: TGTGCCAGCAGCATTGACCCGGGACAGGGGATCTACGAGCAGTACTTC. The genes are TRBV5-6 and TRBJ2-7; 10 bases fit TRBD1. Germline V gene sequence: CDR1 SGHDT, CDR2 YYEEEE. The CDR3 contains 16 residues. V shed 4 bases, J shed 3 bases, and the junction held 10 bases outside the gene matches.

This sequence joins TRBV7-9 and TRBJ2-7; a weak D match, TRBD2 (5 bases). V was cut by 0 bases and J by 4 bases, with 13 bases left in between. CDR1 and CDR2 (germline): SEHNR, FQNEAQ (reference sequence). This CDR3 contains 15 residues. The CDR3 DNA reads TGTGCCAGCAGCTTAGCCCTCGGAGGCAGATACGAGCAGTACTTC. This sequence encodes CASSLALGGRYEQYF.

CDR3 sequence reads: CASSVSSGVTYEQYF. CDR3 nucleotide sequence: TGTGCCAGCAGCGTATCTAGCGGGGTAACCTACGAGCAGTACTTC. V and J are TRBV9 and TRBJ2-7; 9 nucleotides match TRBD2. The V segment lost 1 base and the J segment 2 bases; nucleotides outside the gene matches: 4. The V gene's germline CDR1 is SGDLS and CDR2 YYNGEE. CDR3 length equals 15 residues.